These 20 T cell receptor beta chains were sequenced from one sample in a study of CD8 T cells in ankylosing spondylitis (dated by TCRdb to about 2017). Results the study describes overall, beyond this receptor: A TCR beta motif of eight highly homologous amino acid variants appeared characteristic of blood from ankylosing spondylitis patients.

No antigens are known for them. Libraries came from 5' RACE. Data came from an Illumina HiSeq 2500. TCRdb trimmed public reads at Q25 via fastp, called clones via MiXCR and kept in-frame beta chains. Rows merge per CDR3 protein into single entries with the most common DNA and genes. This sample has roughly 450,000 distinct CDR3 sequences in its table, and more than 25% of those were observed once. The ten most abundant clones make up approximately 1% of the sample. Input material: blood, either unsorted or a sorted T cell fraction (not recorded which). The receptors derive from a male donor with ankylosing spondylitis.

About this clonotype: The junction and the germline gene differ at one end; a read error may be behind it. The chain recombines TRBV11-2 with TRBJ2-1, with D perhaps given as TRBD1 or TRBD2 (5 bases each). CDR3 length equals 15 residues. Germline CDR1 SGHAT, CDR2 FQNNGV. CDR3 in DNA: TGTGCCAGCAGCTTAGAACGGGACGGCTACAAAGAGCAGTTCTTC. Protein sequence: CASSLERDGYKEQFF.

CDR3 region: CASSRSRASGEQFF. CDR3 DNA: TGTGCCAGCAGCCGAAGTAGAGCCTCGGGTGAGCAGTTCTTC. The rearrangement uses TRBV14 and TRBJ2-1; unclear D gene. Trimming took 4 bases from V and 9 from J, leaving 16 bases between them. The CDR3 is made up of 14 amino acids. CDR1 and CDR2 (germline): SGHDN, FVKESK.

This clonotype was recorded only once. The J gene is TRBJ2-6, the V gene TRBV6-1; 8 bases match TRBD1. The CDR3 consists of 17 residues. The germline gives CDR1 MNHNS, CDR2 SASEGT. The J segment lost 4 bases and the V segment lost 2 bases, leaving 7 bases of the junction unmatched. CDR3 sequence (DNA): TGTGCCAGCAGTGAATCGGGACAGGCCTTCGGGGCCAACGTCCTGACTTTC. Its translation: CASSESGQAFGANVLTF.

This clonotype has more than one count but fewer than ten. The rearrangement joins TRBV24-1 to TRBJ2-7; 7 nucleotides match TRBD2. The J segment lost 3 bases and the V segment lost 2 bases, leaving 6 bases of the junction unmatched. Germline loops: CDR1 KGHDR, CDR2 SFDVKD. This CDR3 contains 15 residues. The CDR3 nucleotides read TGTGCCACCAGTGATTCTTTAGCGGGTCTCTACGAGCAGTACTTC. Its translation: CATSDSLAGLYEQYF.

The rearrangement joins TRBV5-6 to TRBJ2-5; D may be TRBD2 (5 bases). CDR3 length equals 13 residues. Trimming removed 2 bases at V and 5 bases at J, with 10 bases between. Germline V gene sequence: CDR1 SGHDT, CDR2 YYEEEE. CDR3 residues: CASSFPVAETQYF. CDR3 DNA sequence: TGTGCCAGCAGCTTTCCAGTAGCGGAGACCCAGTACTTC.

This clonotype was seen ten or more times. This sequence joins TRBV12-3 or TRBV12-4 and TRBJ2-1; 7 bases are a match to TRBD2. The ends lost 0 bases at V and 4 bases at J; junction bases unmatched: 9. The CDR3 spans 17 residues. Here the CDR3 reads CASSLARRTRSYNEQFF. CDR3 sequence (DNA): TGTGCCAGCAGTTTAGCGCGGAGGACTAGAAGTTACAATGAGCAGTTCTTC.

This clonotype was seen a handful of times. This chain uses TRBV7-9 with TRBJ2-5; tentatively, D is TRBD2 (5 bases). This CDR3 is 14 amino acids long. Trimming removed 5 bases from V and 7 bases from J, with 17 bases in between. The V gene's germline CDR1 is SEHNR and CDR2 FQNEAQ (reference sequence). The CDR3 DNA reads TGTGCCAGCAGCCAAATGTCTGTTGAGGGGACCCAGTACTTC. Protein product: CASSQMSVEGTQYF.

The V and J genes are TRBV12-3 or TRBV12-4 and TRBJ1-3; D unclear. Trimming cost V 3 bases and J 7 bases, with 4 bases left between them. The CDR3 totals 11 residues. The CDR3 nucleotides are TGTGCCAGCAGTTTTCTGAACACCATATATTTT. Protein: CASSFLNTIYF.

This clonotype was seen at least ten times. This chain connects TRBV24-1 to TRBJ2-1; D is undetermined. The CDR3 runs 13 residues. Trimming cost V 2 bases and J 6 bases, with 7 bases left between them. Germline CDR1 reads KGHDR; CDR2 reads SFDVKD. CDR3 sequence: CATSDSRSNEQFF. CDR3 bases: TGTGCCACCAGTGATTCGAGGTCCAATGAGCAGTTCTTC.

The chain combines TRBV2 with TRBJ2-7; TRBD1 matches at 7 bases. From germline, CDR1 is SNHLY and CDR2 FYNNEI. This CDR3 contains 13 residues. With V trimmed by 6 bases and J by 3 bases, 5 bases remained unmatched. CDR3 residues: CASRPDRRYEQYF. Written as DNA, the CDR3 is TGTGCCAGCAGACCGGACAGGCGCTACGAGCAGTACTTC.

This chain joins TRBV6-4 and TRBJ2-3; TRBD1 matches at 9 bases. The CDR3 has 15 residues. Germline lookup yields CDR1 MRHNA and CDR2 SNTAGT. V dropped 5 bases and J dropped 0; count of bases not matched to a gene: 3. The CDR3 region is CASSLQGASTDTQYF. The DNA for the CDR3 is TGTGCCAGCAGTCTACAGGGGGCGAGCACAGATACGCAGTATTTT.

This clonotype was observed a few times. The chain links TRBV6-1 to TRBJ2-7; 7 bases are a match to TRBD2. CDR1 and CDR2 from the germline V gene are MNHNS and SASEGT. CDR3 length: 14 amino acids. V lost 6 bases, J lost 6 bases, and 11 bases stayed unmatched. For the CDR3, the DNA is TGTGCCAGCAGAACCGGGACTAAGACCGGCGAGCAGTACGTC. Translated: CASRTGTKTGEQYV.

This clonotype was picked up many times. The CDR3 coding sequence is TGCAGTGCTAGAGAACACCGGGACCCAAGCACAGATACGCAGTATTTT. This encodes CSAREHRDPSTDTQYF. This rearrangement joins TRBV20-1 to TRBJ2-3; D might be TRBD1 or TRBD2, each matching 5 bases. This CDR3 contains 16 residues. Germline V gene data show CDR1 as DFQATT and CDR2 as SNEGSKA (reference sequence). Trimming pared 0 bases from V and 0 bases from J, leaving 13 bases between.

The chain combines TRBV10-3 with TRBJ1-5; TRBD1 agrees at 10 bases. Germline values: CDR1 ENHRY, CDR2 SYGVKD. J lost 1 base, V lost 2 bases, and 11 bases had no gene match. The CDR3 length is 19 residues. The CDR3 region has the DNA TGTGCCATCAGTGAGGTCCGGGACAGGGGTTTGGGAAGCAATCAGCCCCAGCATTTT. It translates to CAISEVRDRGLGSNQPQHF.

J is TRBJ1-1 and V is TRBV5-1, with unresolved D. The V gene lost 4 bases and the J gene lost 1 base, with 11 bases spanning the gap. Germline V CDR1 and CDR2: SGHRS, YFSETQ. The CDR3 has 14 residues. The CDR3 sequence is CASSLQSGNTEAFF. The CDR3 region has the DNA TGCGCCAGCAGCCTCCAGAGCGGGAACACTGAAGCTTTCTTT. The full variable domain, in which reference TRBV5-1 and TRBJ1-1 provide the parts outside the CDR3, is KAGVTQTPRYLIKTRGQQVTLSCSPISGHRSVSWYQQTPGQGLQFLFEYFSETQRNKGNFPGRFSGRQFSNSRSEMNVSTLELGDSALYLCASSLQSGNTEAFFGQGTRLTVV.

This clonotype was picked up a small number of times. J is TRBJ2-5 and V is TRBV20-1; 7 bases map to TRBD1. After removal of 0 bases from V and 4 bases from J, the junction contained 2 bases not matched to a gene. The CDR3 is made up of 13 amino acids. Germline V gene sequence: CDR1 DFQATT, CDR2 SNEGSKA (reference sequence). CDR3 nucleotide sequence: TGCAGTGCTAGAGAAGGGGGCATAGAGACCCAGTACTTC. This codes for CSAREGGIETQYF.

This clonotype is a singleton in its sample. CDR3 protein: CSARESTNEKLFF. The CDR3 nucleotides are TGCAGTGCTAGAGAATCGACTAATGAAAAACTGTTTTTT. The chain has TRBV20-1 and TRBJ1-4; D call uncertain. Germline V gives CDR1 DFQATT, CDR2 SNEGSKA (reference sequence). This CDR3 is built from 13 residues. The V and J ends lost 0 bases and 2 bases respectively, with 4 bases between them.

The CDR3 region is CSARDAGTNEQYV. CDR3 coding DNA: TGCAGTGCTAGAGATGCCGGGACCAACGAGCAGTACGTC. The rearrangement links TRBV20-1 to TRBJ2-7; D is tentatively TRBD1 or TRBD2 (5 bases each). Deletions cut 0 bases from V and 5 bases from J, with 11 bases between. This CDR3 spans 13 amino acids. Germline CDR1 and CDR2: DFQATT and SNEGSKA (reference sequence).

The sample holds a few counts of this clonotype. The chain joins TRBV5-1 to TRBJ1-2; D perhaps matches TRBD1 (5 bases). Per the germline V gene, CDR1 is SGHRS and CDR2 is YFSETQ. This CDR3 has 13 amino acids. The V gene lost 4 bases and the J gene lost 4 bases, with 11 bases spanning the gap. CDR3 nucleotides: TGCGCCAGCAGCCAACGGACAAGCTATGGCTACACCTTC. It translates to CASSQRTSYGYTF. The full variable domain, rest sourced from reference TRBV5-1 and TRBJ1-2, is KAGVTQTPRYLIKTRGQQVTLSCSPISGHRSVSWYQQTPGQGLQFLFEYFSETQRNKGNFPGRFSGRQFSNSRSEMNVSTLELGDSALYLCASSQRTSYGYTFGSGTRLTVV.

This clonotype has more than one count but fewer than ten. The chain combines TRBV29-1 with TRBJ1-1; 8 positions match TRBD1. This CDR3 has 13 amino acids. Trimming took 7 bases from V and 5 from J; bases not matched to a gene: 9. Germline CDR1 SQVTM, CDR2 ANQGSEA. In nucleotides, the CDR3 is TGCAGCGCTCACAGACAGGGGAGTACTGAAGCTTTCTTT. It is translated as CSAHRQGSTEAFF.